This T cell receptor (beta chain) was captured by sequencing in a study of cytomegalovirus exposure and HLA in healthy donors. General study points: A later analysis showed that HLA-associated TCR beta chains had undergone more clonal expansion than equally common others. Indistinguishability led to the exclusion of some V segments, TRBV6-2 and TRBV6-3 included. Fewer N-insertions than the roughly 630-donor mean were reportedly shown by an Asian-associated ancestry cluster in a later analysis.

The PCR made use of 60 Vbeta and 13 Jbeta primers. Study processing details: Unique TCR beta chains totaled around 86 million in a later count, with roughly 11 million of them shared. TCRdb keeps only in-frame clones here, not all; method: immunoSEQ multiplex PCR. The V and J calls and clone size come from that table; D and trimming were worked out from the DNA. Of 110,000 to 150,000 clones listed, around 75% are singletons. Turning to this clone: The antigen is undetermined.

The CDR3 is 14 residues long. V was trimmed by 5 bases and J by 2 bases, leaving 10 bases between them. The germline CDR1 and CDR2 sequences are SEHNR and FQNEAQ (reference sequence). The sample consisted of PBMCs. This receptor was identified in a woman aged 25 to 45 in good health and CMV-seronegative. The gene calls are TRBV7-9 and TRBJ2-1, with D perhaps TRBD1 (5 bases). The CDR3 loop reads CASSPWTPYNEQFF. Written as DNA, the CDR3 is TGTGCCAGCAGCCCCTGGACACCCTACAATGAGCAGTTCTTC.